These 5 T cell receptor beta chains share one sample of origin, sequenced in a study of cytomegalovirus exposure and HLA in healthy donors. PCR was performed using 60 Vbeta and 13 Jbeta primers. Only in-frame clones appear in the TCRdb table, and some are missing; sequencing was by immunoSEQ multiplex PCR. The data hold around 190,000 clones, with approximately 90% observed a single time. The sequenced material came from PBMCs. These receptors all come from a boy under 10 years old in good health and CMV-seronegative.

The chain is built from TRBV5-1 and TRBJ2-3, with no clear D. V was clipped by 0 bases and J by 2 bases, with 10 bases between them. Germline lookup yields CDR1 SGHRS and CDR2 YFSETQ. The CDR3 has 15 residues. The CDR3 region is CASSLATTDTDTQYF. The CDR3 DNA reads TGCGCCAGCAGCTTGGCCACAACAGACACAGATACGCAGTATTTT.

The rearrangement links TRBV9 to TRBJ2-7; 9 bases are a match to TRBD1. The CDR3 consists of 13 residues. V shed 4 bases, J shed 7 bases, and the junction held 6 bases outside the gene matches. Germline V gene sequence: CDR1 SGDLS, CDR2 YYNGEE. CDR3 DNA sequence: TGTGCCAGCAGCCAAGGCGGGACAGGGGAGCAGTACTTC. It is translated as CASSQGGTGEQYF.

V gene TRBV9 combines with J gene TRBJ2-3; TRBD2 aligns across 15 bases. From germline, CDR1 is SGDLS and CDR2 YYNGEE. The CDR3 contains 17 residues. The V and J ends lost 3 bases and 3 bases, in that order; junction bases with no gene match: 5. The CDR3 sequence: CASSEGTSGGSTDTQYF. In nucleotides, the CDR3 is TGTGCCAGCAGCGAGGGGACTAGCGGGGGGTCTACAGATACGCAGTATTTT.

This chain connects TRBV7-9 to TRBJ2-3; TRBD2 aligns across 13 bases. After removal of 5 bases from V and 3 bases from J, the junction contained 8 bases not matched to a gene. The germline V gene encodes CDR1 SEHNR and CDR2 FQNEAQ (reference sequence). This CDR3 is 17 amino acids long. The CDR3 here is CASSDTGTSGKTDTQYF. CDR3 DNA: TGTGCCAGCAGCGACACCGGGACTAGCGGGAAAACAGATACGCAGTATTTT.

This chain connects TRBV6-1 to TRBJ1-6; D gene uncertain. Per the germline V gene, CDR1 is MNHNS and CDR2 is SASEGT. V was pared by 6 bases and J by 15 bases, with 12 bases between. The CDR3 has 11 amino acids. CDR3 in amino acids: CASREDAFLHF. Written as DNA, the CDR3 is TGTGCCAGCAGGGAGGACGCTTTCCTCCACTTT.